The 10 T cell receptor beta chains listed next were all sequenced from one sample in a study of cytomegalovirus exposure and HLA in healthy donors. The study ran its PCR with 60 Vbeta and 13 Jbeta primers. TCRdb keeps only in-frame clones here, not all; method: immunoSEQ multiplex PCR. The sample consists of about 120,000 clones, 74% of them appearing once. The specimen was PBMCs. Receptors were obtained from a woman aged 45-65 years in good health and CMV-seropositive.

This clone was found a few times. The chain joins TRBV28 to TRBJ2-1, with 7 bases that match TRBD2. Germline loops: CDR1 MDHEN, CDR2 SYDVKM. This CDR3 is 15 amino acids long. V trimming: 2 bases; J trimming: 3 bases; junction bases outside the gene matches: 4. CDR3 nucleotide sequence: TGTGCCAGCAGTTTAACGGGAGGCTTCTACAATGAGCAGTTCTTC. Protein sequence: CASSLTGGFYNEQFF. Full variable domain (outside the CDR3, taken from reference TRBV28 and TRBJ2-1): DVKVTQSSRYLVKRTGEKVFLECVQDMDHENMFWYRQDPGLGLRLIYFSYDVKMKEKGDIPEGYSVSREKKERFSLILESASTNQTSMYLCASSLTGGFYNEQFFGPGTRLTVL.

The chain uses TRBV2 and TRBJ2-2; D ambiguous. Trimming removed 5 bases at V and 2 bases at J, with 6 bases between. Looked up from germline, CDR1 is SNHLY and CDR2 is FYNNEI. The CDR3 totals 13 residues. CDR3 residues: CASSSPNTGELFF. The CDR3 coding sequence is TGTGCCAGCAGTAGCCCCAACACCGGGGAGCTGTTTTTT.

The rearrangement joins TRBV29-1 to TRBJ1-2; 7 bases map to TRBD1. The germline CDR1 and CDR2 sequences are SQVTM and ANQGSEA. V lost 4 bases to trimming and J lost 2 bases; unmatched junction nucleotides: 7. The CDR3 has 14 amino acids. The CDR3 loop reads CSVGTGSINYGYTF. The CDR3 DNA follows: TGCAGCGTTGGGACAGGCTCTATCAACTATGGCTACACCTTC.

The CDR3: CSVDRPKEGTDTQYF. The CDR3 DNA sequence: TGCAGCGTTGATCGCCCAAAGGAGGGCACAGATACGCAGTATTTT. The J gene is TRBJ2-3, the V gene TRBV29-1, with D possibly being TRBD2 (5 bases). Germline V gene data show CDR1 as SQVTM and CDR2 as ANQGSEA. Trimming stripped 3 bases from V and 1 base from J, with 14 bases between. The CDR3 spans 15 residues.

This rearrangement joins TRBV19 to TRBJ1-2, with 8 bases identical to TRBD1. The CDR3 length is 13 residues. V lost 8 bases and J lost 5; bases outside the gene matches: 7. Germline V gives CDR1 LNHDA, CDR2 SQIVND (reference sequence). CDR3 protein: CASAPDREYGYTF. Written as DNA, the CDR3 is TGTGCCAGTGCCCCGGACAGGGAGTATGGCTACACCTTC.

The chain couples TRBV18 to TRBJ2-3; 7 nucleotides align to TRBD1. The CDR3 loop spans 16 amino acids. The germline gives CDR1 KGHSH, CDR2 LQKENI. After removal of 1 base from V and 2 bases from J, the junction contained 6 bases not matched to a gene. The CDR3 here is CASSPQGALVTDTQYF. CDR3 in DNA: TGTGCCAGCTCACCACAGGGGGCGCTTGTCACAGATACGCAGTATTTT.

In its sample, this clone was seen a few times. The V and J genes are TRBV2 and TRBJ1-1; possibly TRBD1 for D (6 bases). The V and J ends lost 5 bases and 2 bases respectively, with 12 bases between them. The germline V gene has CDR1 SNHLY and CDR2 FYNNEI. This CDR3 is built from 14 residues. CDR3 region: CASSLDSHNTEAFF. For the CDR3, the DNA is TGTGCCAGCAGTCTGGACAGCCATAACACTGAAGCTTTCTTT.

The sample holds a few counts of this clone. The rearrangement uses TRBV4-2 and TRBJ1-2, with 7 nucleotides matching TRBD1. The CDR3 totals 16 residues. The V and J ends lost 4 bases and 4 bases, in that order; junction bases with no gene match: 12. Germline V gives CDR1 LGHNA, CDR2 YNFKEQ. In DNA form, the CDR3 reads TGTGCCAGCAGCCTCGGGAGGGACAGCGAGTCCTATGGCTACACCTTC. This encodes CASSLGRDSESYGYTF.

The chain couples TRBV5-1 to TRBJ1-4; D possibly corresponds to TRBD1 (6 bases). Germline values: CDR1 SGHRS, CDR2 YFSETQ. This CDR3 is built from 14 residues. V lost 5 bases, J lost 7 bases, and 15 bases lay in between. CDR3 in DNA: TGCGCCAGCAGGTTAGGGGGAGATAGTGAAAAACTGTTTTTT. Its protein is CASRLGGDSEKLFF. The whole variable domain, remainder taken from reference TRBV5-1 and TRBJ1-4, is KAGVTQTPRYLIKTRGQQVTLSCSPISGHRSVSWYQQTPGQGLQFLFEYFSETQRNKGNFPGRFSGRQFSNSRSEMNVSTLELGDSALYLCASRLGGDSEKLFFGSGTQLSVL.

This rearrangement joins TRBV27 to TRBJ1-5; possibly TRBD1 for D (6 bases). Per the germline V gene, CDR1 is MNHEY and CDR2 is SMNVEV (reference sequence). There are 13 residues in the CDR3. Trimming took 10 bases from V and 6 from J, leaving 16 bases between them. The CDR3: CANIGGGPQPQHF. The CDR3 DNA is TGTGCCAACATAGGGGGGGGGCCTCAGCCCCAGCATTTT.